This T cell receptor (beta chain) was recorded in a study of sequential checkpoint blockade in melanoma. Whole-study context: Both treatment sequences were followed by maintenance nivolumab.

This clone was detected once. The treatment here: randomized to nivolumab then ipilimumab (arm A) or the reverse (arm B). Generated by immunoSEQ multiplex PCR, the TCRdb table keeps only in-frame clones and is missing some. The table includes about 10,000 clones, more than 70% detected once. V gave up 8 bases and J gave up 2 bases; unmatched junction bases: 3. The CDR3 runs 13 residues. Germline lookup yields CDR1 MNHEY and CDR2 SMNVEV (reference sequence). V is TRBV27 and J is TRBJ1-5; 7 nucleotides agree with TRBD1. The specimen was CD8+ T cells sorted from blood (inferred from file names), collected from a patient given nivolumab and ipilimumab in sequence. This clonotype was sampled from a human donor with melanoma. CDR3 loop: CASRGQGNQPQHF. Written as DNA, the CDR3 is TGTGCCAGCCGTGGACAGGGCAATCAGCCCCAGCATTTT.